Below are 22 T cell receptor beta chains sequenced from a single sample in a study of T cell responses to AZD1222 COVID-19 vaccine. Generated by immunoSEQ multiplex PCR, the TCRdb table keeps only in-frame clones and is missing some. The profile covers about 200,000 clones, with more than 85% appearing a single time and approximately 3.4% taken by the ten largest. This specimen consisted of peripheral blood, obtained 28 days after the second AZD1222 dose. These receptor sequences come from an adult who received the AZD1222 COVID-19 vaccine.

The V call is TRBV7-8, the J call TRBJ2-3, with TRBD2 matching 9 bases. The CDR3 is 13 residues long. The germline CDR1 and CDR2 sequences are SGHVS and FQNEAQ. The ends lost 2 bases at V and 11 bases at J; junction bases unmatched: 5. CDR3 nucleotides: TGTGCCAGCAGCTTACTAGGACTAGCGAGGCAGTATTTT. Protein: CASSLLGLARQYF.

The chain is built from TRBV7-6 and TRBJ2-7, with 9 bases lining up with TRBD2. With V trimmed by 0 bases and J by 7 bases, 10 bases remained unmatched. Germline CDR1 and CDR2: SGHVS and FNYEAQ. This CDR3 is 16 amino acids long. CDR3 residues: CASSLAAKREVEEQYF. The CDR3 DNA follows: TGTGCCAGCAGCTTAGCGGCTAAGCGGGAGGTGGAGGAGCAGTACTTC.

This sequence joins TRBV24-1 and TRBJ1-2; 9 bases align to TRBD1. J gave up 6 bases and V 4 bases, and 14 bases lay outside the gene matches. The CDR3 is made up of 17 amino acids. Germline V gene lookup returns CDR1 KGHDR and CDR2 SFDVKD. The CDR3 here is CATSDSPGTGKRHGYTF. The CDR3, as DNA: TGTGCCACCAGTGACTCCCCCGGGACAGGGAAACGTCATGGCTACACCTTC.

The chain employs TRBV6-2 or TRBV6-3 and TRBJ1-1; a weak D match, TRBD1 (6 bases). CDR3 length equals 16 residues. CDR1 and CDR2 (germline): MNHEY, SVGEGT. V was pared by 2 bases and J by 4 bases, with 17 bases between. For the CDR3, the DNA is TGTGCCAGCAGTTACCATGGAGAGGTGGGGGCCACTGAAGCTTTCTTT. It encodes CASSYHGEVGATEAFF.

The rearrangement links TRBV10-3 to TRBJ1-6; D call uncertain. The CDR3 extends over 15 amino acids. V dropped 3 bases and J dropped 8 bases, with 14 bases sitting between them. Germline V gives CDR1 ENHRY, CDR2 SYGVKD. The CDR3 DNA follows: TGTGCCATCAGTGAAGGGCCAACACCCCATTCACCCCTCCACTTT. Protein: CAISEGPTPHSPLHF.

The rearrangement links TRBV15 to TRBJ2-2; D is unclear. Germline assignment: CDR1 LNHNV and CDR2 YYDKDF (reference sequence). Trimming cost V 0 bases and J 5 bases, with 7 bases left between them. This CDR3 contains 14 residues. The CDR3 DNA sequence: TGTGCCACCAGCAGAGACATAAAAACCGGGGAGCTGTTTTTT. It is translated as CATSRDIKTGELFF.

The CDR3 nucleotides are TGTGCCAGCAGCTTAGCGAACAGGGACTACGAGCAGTACTTC. It is translated as CASSLANRDYEQYF. The chain uses TRBV7-2 and TRBJ2-7; tentative D call: TRBD1 (6 bases). CDR1 is SGHTA, CDR2 FQGNSA, per germline. Trimming shortened V by 0 bases and J by 3 bases, and 9 bases separated the two germline ends. The CDR3 sequence is 14 residues long.

V usage is TRBV18 and J usage is TRBJ1-1; TRBD1 is a possible D gene (6 bases). This CDR3 spans 16 amino acids. Trimming stripped 4 bases from V and 5 bases from J, with 20 bases between. The germline CDR1 and CDR2 sequences are KGHSH and LQKENI. CDR3 nucleotide sequence: TGTGCCAGCTCACTCGACACGGGGGCGGGTGGTACTGAAGCTTTCTTT. Protein: CASSLDTGAGGTEAFF.

The CDR3 is CASSLSGGPGRVETQYF. For the CDR3, the DNA is TGTGCCAGCAGCCTCTCGGGGGGGCCAGGGCGGGTAGAGACCCAGTACTTC. The V gene is TRBV27, the J gene TRBJ2-5; 8 bases line up with TRBD2. The germline V gene encodes CDR1 MNHEY and CDR2 SMNVEV (reference sequence). The junction had 16 bases not matched to a gene; V was cut back by 6 bases and J by 4 bases. This CDR3 has 17 amino acids.

J is TRBJ1-1 and V is TRBV27; D unresolved. Germline V lookup: CDR1 MNHEY, CDR2 SMNVEV (reference sequence). This CDR3 is built from 14 residues. The V end lost 3 bases, the J end lost 3 bases, and 11 bases lay between the germline ends. The CDR3 region is CASSFGGLDTEAFF. For the CDR3, the DNA is TGTGCCAGCAGTTTTGGCGGTCTCGACACTGAAGCTTTCTTT.

This rearrangement joins TRBV5-1 to TRBJ2-3; TRBD1 is a possible D gene (6 bases). The germline V and J ends were trimmed by 7 bases and 1 base, with 13 bases remaining between them. This CDR3 has 14 amino acids. CDR1 and CDR2 from the germline V gene are SGHRS and YFSETQ. The CDR3 nucleotides read TGCGCCAGCGGCAGGGGCATGGGCACAGATACGCAGTATTTT. This sequence encodes CASGRGMGTDTQYF.

The CDR3 sequence: CASRRWTGSNYGYTF. The CDR3 nucleotides are TGTGCCAGCAGGAGGTGGACAGGGAGTAACTATGGCTACACCTTC. This chain connects TRBV6-5 to TRBJ1-2; 8 positions match TRBD1. Trimming at V came to 6 bases and at J to 1 base, leaving 7 bases not matched to a gene. CDR1 and CDR2 from the germline V gene are MNHEY and SVGAGI. The CDR3 sequence is 15 residues long.

This chain joins TRBV4-1 and TRBJ1-2; D ambiguous. V was shortened by 4 bases and J by 4 bases, with 13 bases between the two germline ends. This CDR3 has 14 residues. Per germline, CDR1 MGHRA and CDR2 YSYEKL. CDR3 nucleotides: TGCGCCAGCAGCCCCATAGGAAACGTCTATGGCTACACCTTC. This gives the protein CASSPIGNVYGYTF.

This clone occurred a few times. The V call is TRBV6-8, the J call TRBJ1-5; D is unclear. CDR3 size: 11 residues. V lost 4 bases and J lost 4, with 2 bases in between. Germline CDR1 MNHGY, CDR2 SAAAGT. CDR3 nucleotide sequence: TGTGCCAGCAGTTCAAATCAGCCCCAGCATTTT. It codes for CASSSNQPQHF.

V and J are TRBV9 and TRBJ1-2; D unclear. The CDR3 is made up of 16 amino acids. Germline CDR1 reads SGDLS; CDR2 reads YYNGEE. V lost 3 bases, J lost 8 bases, and 23 bases lay in between. The CDR3 here is CASSGSWQMSSRGYTF. The CDR3 DNA follows: TGTGCCAGCAGCGGTTCCTGGCAGATGTCGAGCCGGGGCTACACCTTC.

The CDR3: CASSSRPSGSYEQYF. CDR3 DNA sequence: TGTGCCAGCAGCTCAAGGCCTAGCGGGAGTTACGAGCAGTACTTC. V gene TRBV11-1 combines with J gene TRBJ2-7; 10 nucleotides line up with TRBD2. Germline-derived CDR1 and CDR2 are SGHAT and FQDESV (reference sequence). With 4 bases clipped from V and 4 bases from J, the junction kept 7 bases outside the gene matches. This CDR3 region has 15 residues.

J is TRBJ1-3 and V is TRBV4-1; no clear D. CDR1 is MGHRA, CDR2 YSYEKL, per germline. CDR3 length: 14 residues. Trimming left V 4 bases short and J 0 bases short, with 7 bases between. The CDR3 spells CASSPGGSGNTIYF. The DNA for the CDR3 is TGCGCCAGCAGCCCCGGTGGCTCTGGAAACACCATATATTTT.

The CDR3 sequence: CASSLRPSLNEKLFF. In DNA form, the CDR3 reads TGTGCCAGCAGCTTGCGACCAAGTCTAAATGAAAAACTGTTTTTT. This chain links TRBV5-5 with TRBJ1-4, with unresolved D. The germline CDR1 and CDR2 sequences are SGHKS and YYEKEE (reference sequence). Trimming cost V 1 base and J 5 bases, with 12 bases left between them. The length of the CDR3 is 15 residues.

This clone was seen only once. The rearrangement uses TRBV27 and TRBJ1-1; possible D gene TRBD1, 5 bases. The CDR3 runs to 14 residues. Per germline, CDR1 MNHEY and CDR2 SMNVEV (reference sequence). V lost 3 bases and J 4 bases, leaving 12 bases between the germline ends. The CDR3 region is CASSFLGAGTEAFF. Here the CDR3 DNA reads TGTGCCAGCAGTTTTTTAGGGGCGGGCACTGAAGCTTTCTTT.

The chain couples TRBV30 to TRBJ1-2; tentative D call: TRBD1 (5 bases). The V end lost 1 base, the J end lost 4 bases, and 16 bases lay between the germline ends. Per germline, CDR1 GTSNPN and CDR2 SVGIG (reference sequence). The CDR3 length is 15 residues. The CDR3 protein is CAWSAQGHPSYGYTF. Written as DNA, the CDR3 is TGTGCCTGGAGTGCCCAGGGCCATCCCTCCTATGGCTACACCTTC. Full variable domain (outside the CDR3, taken from reference TRBV30 and TRBJ1-2): SQTIHQWPATLVQPVGSPLSLECTVEGTSNPNLYWYRQAAGRGLQLLFYSVGIGQISSEVPQNLSASRPQDRQFILSSKKLLLSDSGFYLCAWSAQGHPSYGYTFGSGTRLTVV.

Only one count was recorded for this clone. The chain carries TRBV7-9 and TRBJ1-5; D is ambiguous. There are 16 residues in the CDR3. The germline V gene has CDR1 SEHNR and CDR2 FQNEAQ (reference sequence). V was shortened by 5 bases and J by 0 bases, with 14 bases between the two germline ends. The CDR3 sequence is CASSTYTGNSNQPQHF. DNA of the CDR3: TGTGCCAGCAGCACTTACACTGGAAATAGCAATCAGCCCCAGCATTTT.

The rearrangement links TRBV10-2 to TRBJ2-7; 12 nucleotides line up with TRBD2. Germline V gives CDR1 WSHSY, CDR2 SAAADI. The CDR3 has 15 amino acids. V shed 4 bases and J 5 bases; nucleotides not matched to a gene: 6. This CDR3 is CASSGVTSGRNEQYF. For the CDR3, the DNA is TGCGCCAGCAGTGGAGTGACTAGCGGGAGAAACGAGCAGTACTTC.